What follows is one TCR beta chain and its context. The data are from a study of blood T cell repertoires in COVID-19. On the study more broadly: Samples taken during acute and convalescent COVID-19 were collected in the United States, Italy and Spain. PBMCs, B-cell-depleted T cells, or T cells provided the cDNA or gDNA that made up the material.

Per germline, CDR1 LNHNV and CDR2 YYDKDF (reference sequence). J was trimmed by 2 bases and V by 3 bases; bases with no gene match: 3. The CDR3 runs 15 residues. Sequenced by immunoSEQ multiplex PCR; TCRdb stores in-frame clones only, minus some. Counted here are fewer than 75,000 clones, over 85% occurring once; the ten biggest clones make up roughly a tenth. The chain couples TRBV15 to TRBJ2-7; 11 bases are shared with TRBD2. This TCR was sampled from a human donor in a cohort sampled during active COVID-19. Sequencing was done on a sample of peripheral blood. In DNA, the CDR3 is TGTGCCACCAGCAGGTTAGCGGGAGGGACCTACGAGCAGTACTTC. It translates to CATSRLAGGTYEQYF.